Here is one TCR beta chain with its context. The antigen it binds to is not known. Base quality data are lacking; no much larger clone is found one base away. This sample is part of a study of CD8+CD57+ T cells in acquired aplastic anemia (dated by TCRdb to between 2017 and 2018). A note on the overall study: A mean of about 3.2 ug of DNA, ranging from roughly 0.19 to 30 ug, was extracted from sorted CD4+ and CD8+ cells. CD8+CD57+ expansion was defined as a frequency above the mean frequency observed in healthy subjects. What the work shows at the level of the full study, not this receptor alone: About 30 CD8+ CDR3 sequences were found to be shared between patients and controls, but these sequences appeared to be highly expressed in patients and within the immunodominant clones of the patients. CD8+ Simpson's diversity did not differ significantly between patients and healthy controls (P=0.060).

Patients chosen for sequencing had shown expansion of CD8+CD57+ cells by flow cytometry. Every patient had a diagnosis of severe acquired aplastic anemia based on International Study of Aplastic Anemia and Agranulocytosis and Camitta criteria. No therapy had been received by the patients at the time of blood sampling. TCR repertoires of sorted CD4+ and CD8+ blood T cells from severe aplastic anemia patients and healthy subjects were deep-sequenced in the study. Patients were enrolled under clinicaltrials.gov protocols 00001620, 01623167, 00001397, 00071045, 00081523 and 00961064 in the USA. Ficoll-Paque density gradient centrifugation was used to isolate peripheral blood mononuclear cells. CD4+ and CD8+ T cells were sorted by FACS or magnetic beads before DNA extraction. Genomic DNA served as template for TCR beta VDJ combination and CDR3 sequence profiling. An Illumina HiSeq 2000 was used for TCR repertoire sequencing. On the authors' methods: Repertoire assessment relied on Simpson's diversity index, CDR3 size and DJ length profiles, and TRBV/TRBJ rearrangement plots. The most abundant DNA sequence in the deep sequencing data was defined as the immunodominant clone. CDR3 amino acid sequences were screened for sharing across subjects and compared with published repertoires and the VDJdb database. TCRdb passed the public sequencing reads through fastp at Q25 and MiXCR, retaining productive beta sequences. Rows are combined by CDR3 protein, so each entry shows the most common genes and DNA. TCRdb's processing, not the study's, gives the V and J calls here. In all, the sample holds about 40,000 distinct CDR3 sequences, and roughly two thirds of those were seen once. The ten largest clones take up about 60% of the sample.

The sequenced material came from sorted CD4+, CD8+, or CD8+CD57+ T cells (not recorded which) from PBMCs. This receptor was taken from a human donor with aplastic anemia.

The CDR3 region has the sequence CSAKSPGTEAFF. The DNA sequence is TGCAGTGCCAAAAGCCCGGGGACTGAAGCTTTCTTT. The chain was built from TRBV20-1 and TRBJ1-1, with the D gene not clear enough to name. Reading from cysteine to phenylalanine, the CDR3 counts 12 amino acids. Left in the record is the CDR3 DNA by itself, 36 bases read in frame from the first base. CDR1 DFQATT and CDR2 SNEGSKA are derived from the germline V gene (reference sequence). V and J lose 6 bases and 5 bases, and a span of 13 bases separates them.